One sample yielded the 17 T cell receptor beta chains listed below, sequenced in a study of T cells during gluten challenge in celiac disease. Lineage-negative, tetramer-binding CD3+ CD4+ cells lacking CD45RA and CD62L but expressing integrin beta7 were gated. TCRdb reprocessed the 5' RACE reads with MiXCR, giving one entry per CDR3 protein. In the table there are roughly 150 distinct CDR3 sequences, about 12% of which are singletons. The sequencing here drew on gluten-specific CD4+ T cells sorted from blood using tetramers, taken at baseline or on day 6, 14 or 28 of gluten challenge (not recorded which). Receptors originate from a female donor with celiac disease.

The chain links TRBV19 to TRBJ2-6; D may be TRBD1 (6 bases). This CDR3 is built from 18 residues. V lost 2 bases and J 2 bases, leaving 16 bases between the germline ends. The germline V gene has CDR1 LNHDA and CDR2 SQIVND (reference sequence). The CDR3 here is CASSIYELGAAGANVLTF. CDR3 DNA: TGTGCCAGTAGTATATATGAGCTGGGGGCGGCTGGGGCCAACGTCCTGACTTTC.

In its sample, this clonotype is large (0.1 to 1%). The rearrangement joins TRBV7-2 to TRBJ2-1, with D perhaps TRBD2 (5 bases). Germline V gives CDR1 SGHTA, CDR2 FQGNSA. The V end was cut by 5 bases, the J end by 5 bases, with 16 bases between. The CDR3 has 15 amino acids. The CDR3 is CASSVRALGDNEQFF. The CDR3 DNA reads TGTGCCAGCAGCGTTAGGGCACTAGGTGACAATGAGCAGTTCTTC.

This clonotype has a count of ten or more. This sequence joins TRBV11-2 and TRBJ1-1, with D possibly matching TRBD1 (5 bases). The germline gives CDR1 SGHAT, CDR2 FQNNGV. This CDR3 region has 14 residues. V shed 1 base and J shed 6 bases, with 12 bases lying between them. For the CDR3, the DNA is TGTGCCAGCAGCTTAGGTCAGGGAAGCGCTGAAGCTTTCTTT. Protein sequence: CASSLGQGSAEAFF.

This clonotype appeared many times. V and J are TRBV2 and TRBJ2-5, with 9 positions matching TRBD2. V was clipped by 2 bases and J by 1 base; unmatched bases: 5. Germline CDR1 SNHLY, CDR2 FYNNEI. This CDR3 is built from 16 residues. The CDR3 DNA reads TGTGCCAGCAGTGAATGGGGCGGGAGGGCCCAAGAGACCCAGTACTTC. Translating it yields CASSEWGGRAQETQYF.

Judged by abundance, this clonotype is large. V and J are TRBV4-3 and TRBJ2-7, with 9 bases that match TRBD1. Germline lookup yields CDR1 LGHNA and CDR2 YSLEER. V trimming: 3 bases; J trimming: 5 bases; junction bases outside the gene matches: 5. The CDR3 is 14 amino acids. CDR3: CASSHPGTGNEQYF. The CDR3 nucleotides are TGCGCCAGCAGCCACCCCGGGACAGGGAACGAGCAGTACTTC.

By share, this clonotype ranks as hyperexpanded. The chain is built from TRBV29-1 and TRBJ2-5, with TRBD1 matching over 7 bases. The germline gives CDR1 SQVTM, CDR2 ANQGSEA. V lost 5 bases to trimming and J lost 5 bases; unmatched junction nucleotides: 8. The CDR3 runs 13 residues. Here the CDR3 reads CSVSTGWSETQYF. The DNA for the CDR3 is TGCAGCGTTTCGACAGGGTGGAGCGAGACCCAGTACTTC.

Relative to its sample, this clonotype is large. CDR3 residues: CASSWTFNTDTQYF. The CDR3 DNA follows: TGTGCCAGCAGTTGGACGTTCAACACAGATACGCAGTATTTT. V is TRBV9 and J is TRBJ2-3; D gene uncertain. The V gene lost 5 bases and the J gene lost 2 bases, with 12 bases spanning the gap. Germline CDR1 SGDLS, CDR2 YYNGEE. The CDR3 length is 14 residues. Drawing the rest from reference TRBV9 and TRBJ2-3, the complete variable domain is DSGVTQTPKHLITATGQRVTLRCSPRSGDLSVYWYQQSLDQGLQFLIQYYNGEERAKGNILERFSAQQFPDLHSELNLSSLELGDSALYFCASSWTFNTDTQYFGPGTRLTVL.

This clonotype is classed as large. The chain recombines TRBV12-3 or TRBV12-4 with TRBJ2-7; 13 bases match TRBD2. Trimming removed 7 bases from V and 6 bases from J; junction bases left unmatched: 6. CDR3 length equals 14 residues. CDR3 residues: CASTGLAGDTEQYF. CDR3 bases: TGTGCCAGCACCGGACTAGCGGGGGATACCGAGCAGTACTTC.

By share, this clonotype ranks as large. This chain joins TRBV7-2 and TRBJ2-3, with 7 bases matching TRBD2. V was clipped by 3 bases and J by 6 bases; unmatched bases: 9. This CDR3 is 15 amino acids long. Germline V gene lookup returns CDR1 SGHTA and CDR2 FQGNSA. CDR3 region: CASSFRVLGGDTQYF. CDR3 nucleotide sequence: TGTGCCAGCAGCTTCCGGGTCCTCGGGGGGGATACGCAGTATTTT.

This clonotype is large within its sample. J is TRBJ2-6 and V is TRBV29-1; either TRBD1 or TRBD2 may fit D (6 bases each). This CDR3 is built from 13 residues. CDR1 is SQVTM and CDR2 is ANQGSEA in the germline V gene. V lost 6 bases to trimming and J lost 3 bases, with 9 bases between them. For the CDR3, the DNA is TGCAGCGTCGGGGGCGGTGGGGCCAACGTCCTGACTTTC. Its translation: CSVGGGGANVLTF.

This clonotype was seen more than once but under ten times. The chain employs TRBV19 and TRBJ2-2; D not certain. From germline, CDR1 is LNHDA and CDR2 SQIVND (reference sequence). The V end lost 0 bases, the J end lost 5 bases, and 10 bases lay between the germline ends. The CDR3 spans 15 residues. CDR3 sequence (DNA): TGTGCCAGTAGTATAGATGCACTCTTGACCGGGGAGCTGTTTTTT. Translation gives CASSIDALLTGELFF.

In this sample, this clonotype is medium-sized (0.01 to 0.1%). V is TRBV25-1 and J is TRBJ2-7; tentatively, D is TRBD1 (5 bases). Germline V gene sequence: CDR1 MGHDK, CDR2 SYGVNS. The CDR3 runs 13 residues. V was pared by 5 bases and J by 6 bases, with 14 bases between. The DNA for the CDR3 is TGTGCCAGCAGTTTCCCAGGGCTCGTCGAGCAGTACTTC. It specifies CASSFPGLVEQYF.

The J gene is TRBJ2-3, the V gene TRBV7-3; D ambiguous. The V and J ends lost 0 bases and 4 bases respectively, with 14 bases between them. Germline V CDR1 and CDR2: SGHTA, FQGTGA. The CDR3 runs 16 residues. CDR3 bases: TGTGCCAGCAGCTTAACGGGAATAGTTAGGGCAGATACGCAGTATTTT. Translating it yields CASSLTGIVRADTQYF.

This clonotype qualifies as large (0.1 to 1%). The chain couples TRBV4-2 to TRBJ2-7; tentatively, D is TRBD1 or TRBD2 (7 bases each). Trimming took 4 bases from V and 7 from J, leaving 14 bases between them. The germline gives CDR1 LGHNA, CDR2 YNFKEQ. The CDR3 contains 13 residues. The CDR3 coding sequence is TGTGCCAGCAGCCCGTACAGGGGAGGGGAGCAGTACTTC. It yields the protein CASSPYRGGEQYF.

In its sample, this clonotype is medium-sized. In nucleotides, the CDR3 is TGTGCCAGTACTCTACGCGGGGGGTCGGACTATGGCTACACCTTC. Its protein is CASTLRGGSDYGYTF. The chain combines TRBV19 with TRBJ1-2, with D maybe TRBD1 (5 bases). The length of the CDR3 is 15 residues. V shed 7 bases and J shed 3 bases, with 18 bases lying between them. Germline V gives CDR1 LNHDA, CDR2 SQIVND (reference sequence).

This clonotype is classed as large. V usage is TRBV7-6 and J usage is TRBJ2-7, with TRBD2 identical over 12 bases. This CDR3 is 15 amino acids long. The germline V gene encodes CDR1 SGHVS and CDR2 FNYEAQ. After removal of 3 bases from V and 8 bases from J, the junction contained 8 bases not matched to a gene. The CDR3 DNA is TGTGCCAGCAGCTTGATGTCGACTAGCGGGAGTAAGCAGTACTTC. This encodes CASSLMSTSGSKQYF.

By sample share, this clonotype is large. The rearrangement joins TRBV7-2 to TRBJ1-1; D might be TRBD1 (6 bases). The germline CDR1 and CDR2 sequences are SGHTA and FQGNSA. The CDR3 is 13 amino acids. V lost 3 bases, J lost 7 bases, and 12 bases lay in between. The DNA of the CDR3 is TGTGCCAGCAGCTTGCACGAGGGGGGTGAAGCTTTCTTT. This gives the protein CASSLHEGGEAFF.